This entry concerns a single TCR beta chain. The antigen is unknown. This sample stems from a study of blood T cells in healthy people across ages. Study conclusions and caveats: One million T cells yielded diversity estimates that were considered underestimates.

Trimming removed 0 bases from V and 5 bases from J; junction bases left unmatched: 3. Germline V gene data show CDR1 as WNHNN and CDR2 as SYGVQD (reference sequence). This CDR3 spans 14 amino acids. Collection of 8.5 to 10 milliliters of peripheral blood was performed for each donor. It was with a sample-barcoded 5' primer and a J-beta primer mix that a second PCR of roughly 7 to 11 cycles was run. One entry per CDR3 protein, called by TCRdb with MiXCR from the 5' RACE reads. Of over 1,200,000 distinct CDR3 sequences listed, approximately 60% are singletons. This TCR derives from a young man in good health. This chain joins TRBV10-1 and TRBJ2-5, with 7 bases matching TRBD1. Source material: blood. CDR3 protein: CASSESTRGETQYF. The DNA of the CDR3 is TGCGCCAGCAGTGAGTCGACCAGGGGGGAGACCCAGTACTTC.